A selection of T cell receptor beta chains follows, all from one sample in a study of OX40 agonist ivuxolimab in advanced cancers. Produced via immunoSEQ multiplex PCR; TCRdb's table is partial and in-frame only. This sample has approximately 40,000 clones, with 70% to 90% found just once. Sequenced here: CD4+ or CD8+ T cells sorted from blood, sampled in a trial of the OX40 agonist ivuxolimab. These receptors were taken from an adult with an advanced solid tumor such as melanoma, head and neck, liver or kidney cancer. Both conserved end residues are part of each CDR3. The order of the fields is J gene, clone size, V gene, D gene, CDR3 DNA, CDR3 protein. D genes are given only for firm matches. For some rows the clone size is stated as once, few or many, or as a class when expanded; others skip it.

J: TRBJ1-3; size: NA; V: TRBV25-1; D: NA; DNA: TGTGCCAGCAGCTACTTAGGGGCTAACTCTGGAAACACCATATATTTT; CDR3: CASSYLGANSGNTIYF
J: TRBJ1-1; size: NA; V: TRBV4-1; D: NA; DNA: TGCGCCAGCACCACAGATGGGGTCGGGGCTTTCTTT; CDR3: CASTTDGVGAFF
J: TRBJ2-7; size: NA; V: TRBV28; D: NA; DNA: TGTGCCAGCAGCCGGACATCCTACGAGCAGTACTTC; CDR3: CASSRTSYEQYF
J: TRBJ2-5; size: NA; V: TRBV29-1; D: NA; DNA: TGCAGCGTTGAAGATCCCACTAGCTGGGCTCAAGAGACCCAGTACTTC; CDR3: CSVEDPTSWAQETQYF
J: TRBJ2-7; size: once; V: TRBV7-8; D: NA; DNA: TGTGCCAGCAGCTTTATCAGCTACGAGCAGTACTTC; CDR3: CASSFISYEQYF
J: TRBJ2-4; size: NA; V: TRBV5-1; D: NA; DNA: TGCGCCAGCAGCTTACTACCCGGGAGAGGGATGGACATTCAGTACTTC; CDR3: CASSLLPGRGMDIQYF
J: TRBJ2-5; size: NA; V: TRBV29-1; D: TRBD1; DNA: TGCAGCGTTGAAGTCGGGACAGTAGGGGAGACCCAGTACTTC; CDR3: CSVEVGTVGETQYF
J: TRBJ2-7; size: once; V: TRBV6-1; D: NA; DNA: TGTGCCAGCAGTGCCCCAATATTACGGTCGGAGCAGTACTTC; CDR3: CASSAPILRSEQYF
J: TRBJ1-6; size: NA; V: TRBV5-5; D: NA; DNA: TGTGCCAGCAACTTCCTTCCGGGACCAAGGAGTAATTCACCCCTCCACTTT; CDR3: CASNFLPGPRSNSPLHF
J: TRBJ1-5; size: NA; V: TRBV5-6; D: TRBD1; DNA: TGTGCCAGCAGCTGGACAGGTAGCAATCAGCCCCAGCATTTT; CDR3: CASSWTGSNQPQHF
J: TRBJ1-2; size: NA; V: TRBV5-1; D: TRBD1; DNA: TGCGCCAGCAGTTCCCGACAGGGCCTTAACTATGGCTACACCTTC; CDR3: CASSSRQGLNYGYTF
J: TRBJ2-1; size: NA; V: TRBV5-1; D: TRBD2; DNA: TGCGCCAGCAGCTTTAGCGGGCCGTACAATGAGCAGTTCTTC; CDR3: CASSFSGPYNEQFF
J: TRBJ1-1; size: NA; V: TRBV7-8; D: NA; DNA: TGTGCCAGCAGCTTAGTCGCACGGGGCATCGTGAACACTGAAGCTTTCTTT; CDR3: CASSLVARGIVNTEAFF
J: TRBJ2-7; size: NA; V: TRBV11-1; D: TRBD1; DNA: TGTGCCAGCAGCTTAGGGAGGACAGGGAACGAGCAGTACTTC; CDR3: CASSLGRTGNEQYF
J: TRBJ2-1; size: few; V: TRBV6-1; D: TRBD2; DNA: TGTGCCAGCAGTGAAGAAGCGGGAGGGCCGTTCGATGAGCAGTTCTTC; CDR3: CASSEEAGGPFDEQFF
J: TRBJ2-7; size: NA; V: TRBV10-3; D: TRBD1; DNA: TGTGCCACCCGGACAGGGGGCCTTGACGAGCAGTACTTC; CDR3: CATRTGGLDEQYF
J: TRBJ1-2; size: NA; V: TRBV4-1; D: NA; DNA: TGCGCCAGCAGCCAAGACGAAGGCGGGCCTGTCGATGGCTACACCTTC; CDR3: CASSQDEGGPVDGYTF
J: TRBJ2-7; size: NA; V: TRBV19; D: TRBD2; DNA: TGTGCCAGTAGTTCCACGGAGCGGGGTTACGAGCAGTACTTC; CDR3: CASSSTERGYEQYF
J: TRBJ2-1; size: NA; V: TRBV7-9; D: NA; DNA: TGTGCCAGCAGGCCCTCCGAGGGGGGCTGGGATGAGCAGTTCTTC; CDR3: CASRPSEGGWDEQFF
J: TRBJ2-1; size: NA; V: TRBV4-1; D: NA; DNA: TGCGCCAGCAGCCAAGTTGGGAACAACTTCAATGAGCAGTTCTTC; CDR3: CASSQVGNNFNEQFF
J: TRBJ1-2; size: once; V: TRBV30; D: NA; DNA: TGTGCCTGGGGGATTTTGGGCTACACCTTC; CDR3: CAWGILGYTF
J: TRBJ2-7; size: NA; V: TRBV30; D: NA; DNA: TGTGCCTGGAAGACGAATAGACCCTACGAGCAGTACTTC; CDR3: CAWKTNRPYEQYF
J: TRBJ2-7; size: NA; V: TRBV4-2; D: NA; DNA: TGTGCCAGCAGCCAAGACAGAAGTCTCTACGAGCAGTACTTC; CDR3: CASSQDRSLYEQYF
J: TRBJ1-4; size: NA; V: TRBV2; D: NA; DNA: TGTGCCAGCAGCGATCCCCGGGGGCTCCAGGAAAAACTGTTTTTT; CDR3: CASSDPRGLQEKLFF
J: TRBJ2-7; size: NA; V: TRBV27; D: NA; DNA: TGTGCCAGCAGTTTTTACAGTCAGGGCGAGCAGTACTTC; CDR3: CASSFYSQGEQYF
J: TRBJ2-1; size: NA; V: TRBV6-4; D: NA; DNA: TGTGCCAGCAGTGACCGCGACTACAATGAGCAGTTCTTC; CDR3: CASSDRDYNEQFF
J: TRBJ1-1; size: NA; V: TRBV30; D: NA; DNA: TGTGCCTGGAGTGATCAGGGGATTTACACTGAAGCTTTCTTT; CDR3: CAWSDQGIYTEAFF
J: TRBJ1-1; size: medium-sized; V: TRBV5-5; D: NA; DNA: TGTGCCAGCAGCAGGGTGGGCAGGGGAACTGAAGCTTTCTTT; CDR3: CASSRVGRGTEAFF
J: TRBJ1-5; size: medium-sized; V: TRBV5-5; D: NA; DNA: TGTGCCAGCAGCAAAGAGACAGGAGTCAATCAGCCCCAGCATTTT; CDR3: CASSKETGVNQPQHF
J: TRBJ1-1; size: NA; V: TRBV28; D: TRBD1; DNA: TGTGCCAGCAGTTTCGGGGACAGGGAAGTGAACACTGAAGCTTTCTTT; CDR3: CASSFGDREVNTEAFF
J: TRBJ1-1; size: NA; V: TRBV27; D: NA; DNA: TGTGCCAGCAGTTCGTTATTGAACACTGAAGCTTTCTTT; CDR3: CASSSLLNTEAFF
J: TRBJ1-1; size: NA; V: TRBV28; D: NA; DNA: TGTGCCAGCAGGACCTCAATCAGGCCCAACACTGAAGCTTTCTTT; CDR3: CASRTSIRPNTEAFF
J: TRBJ1-6; size: NA; V: TRBV6-5; D: TRBD1; DNA: TGTGCCAGCAGTTACTCCGGACAGGGTCGCCCCCTCCACTTT; CDR3: CASSYSGQGRPLHF
J: TRBJ2-7; size: NA; V: TRBV27; D: NA; DNA: TGTGCCAGCAGTTCCCCCCAGGGGGGCTACGAGCAGTACTTC; CDR3: CASSSPQGGYEQYF
J: TRBJ2-1; size: NA; V: TRBV12-5; D: NA; DNA: TGTGCTAGTGGTTTGCCCCTCCCCGGGACTTTAACCTACAATGAGCAGTTCTTC; CDR3: CASGLPLPGTLTYNEQFF
J: TRBJ2-7; size: NA; V: TRBV4-1; D: NA; DNA: TGCGCCAGCAGCCAAGCCGGCAGCCCCTACGAGCAGTACTTC; CDR3: CASSQAGSPYEQYF
J: TRBJ2-2; size: once; V: TRBV5-8; D: NA; DNA: TGTGCCAGCAAGGAGGCCTGGAGCACCGGGGAGCTGTTTTTT; CDR3: CASKEAWSTGELFF
J: TRBJ1-5; size: NA; V: TRBV20-1; D: NA; DNA: TGCAGTGCTGGGCAGCCCCAGCATTTT; CDR3: CSAGQPQHF
J: TRBJ2-7; size: NA; V: TRBV9; D: NA; DNA: TGTGCCAGCAGCGTAGCAGAGGGTAAGCACGAGCAGTACTTC; CDR3: CASSVAEGKHEQYF
J: TRBJ2-1; size: NA; V: TRBV29-1; D: NA; DNA: TGCAGCGTCTCTTTGGGGGGACTGGGTGAGCAGTTCTTC; CDR3: CSVSLGGLGEQFF
J: TRBJ1-2; size: NA; V: TRBV27; D: NA; DNA: TGTGCCAGCAGTCCGAAGGTGGGAGAGGGCTACACCTTC; CDR3: CASSPKVGEGYTF
J: TRBJ1-3; size: NA; V: TRBV6-4; D: NA; DNA: TGTGCCAGCAGTCTAGGCCCCTCTGGAAACACCATATATTTT; CDR3: CASSLGPSGNTIYF
J: TRBJ1-4; size: NA; V: TRBV19; D: NA; DNA: TGTGCCAGTAGTATGGTACGGTTTGGTGAAAAACTGTTTTTT; CDR3: CASSMVRFGEKLFF
J: TRBJ2-7; size: NA; V: TRBV2; D: NA; DNA: TGTGCCAGCAGCCCCTCCTACGAGCAGTACTTC; CDR3: CASSPSYEQYF
J: TRBJ2-7; size: NA; V: TRBV6-6; D: TRBD2; DNA: TGTGCCTCGGGTAGCGGGGAAAGCTCCTACGAGCAGTACTTC; CDR3: CASGSGESSYEQYF
J: TRBJ1-4; size: NA; V: TRBV11-2; D: NA; DNA: TGTGCCAGCAGCTTAGTAATGGCCTCGGGGCACGAACTGTTTTTT; CDR3: CASSLVMASGHELFF
J: TRBJ2-7; size: once; V: TRBV28; D: NA; DNA: TGTGCCAGCAGTCCCCGAACTAGCCCCTACGAGCAGTACTTC; CDR3: CASSPRTSPYEQYF
J: TRBJ2-7; size: NA; V: TRBV27; D: TRBD2; DNA: TGTGCCAGCAGACCGGACCAGCGGGGGGACGAGCAGTACTTC; CDR3: CASRPDQRGDEQYF
J: TRBJ1-5; size: few; V: TRBV6-9; D: NA; DNA: TGTGCCAGCAGTTACTCCGCAGGGCTAAATCAGCCCCAGCATTTT; CDR3: CASSYSAGLNQPQHF
J: TRBJ2-7; size: few; V: TRBV6-6; D: NA; DNA: TGTGCCAGCGGGGGGTTTGACGAGCAGTACTTC; CDR3: CASGGFDEQYF